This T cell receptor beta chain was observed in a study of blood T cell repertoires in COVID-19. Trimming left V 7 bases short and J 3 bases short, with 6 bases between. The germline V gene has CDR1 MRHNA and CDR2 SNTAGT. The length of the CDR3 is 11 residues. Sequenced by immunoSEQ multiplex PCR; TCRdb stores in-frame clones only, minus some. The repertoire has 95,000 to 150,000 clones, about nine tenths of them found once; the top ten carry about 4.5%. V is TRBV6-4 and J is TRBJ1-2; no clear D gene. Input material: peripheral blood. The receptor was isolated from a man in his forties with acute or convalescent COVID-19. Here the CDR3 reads CASNSYYGYTF. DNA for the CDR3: TGTGCCAGCAACAGCTACTATGGCTACACCTTC.